Below are 12 T cell receptor beta chains sequenced from a single sample in a study of shared clonotypes between healthy human individuals. Assay: immunoSEQ multiplex PCR; the TCRdb copy retains only in-frame clones and omits some. The table records more than 850,000 clones, approximately 78% of them present only once. The sample taken for sequencing was memory CD4+ T cells from PBMCs. Subset meaning: CD45RA-negative fraction. The source is a man in his late teens or twenties in good health. Some clones in this sample may be carry-over from other donors' samples.

The genes are TRBV5-1 and TRBJ2-7; possibly TRBD1 for D (5 bases). Germline V CDR1 and CDR2: SGHRS, YFSETQ. V lost 0 bases to trimming and J lost 3 bases, with 10 bases between them. The CDR3 is 14 residues long. DNA of the CDR3: TGCGCCAGCAGCTTGGGTGGCAGGGACTACGAGCAGTACTTC. It is translated as CASSLGGRDYEQYF.

This clone was observed a single time. The rearrangement links TRBV30 to TRBJ1-4; 7 bases line up with TRBD1. J was trimmed by 7 bases and V by 2 bases; bases with no gene match: 10. The CDR3 covers 15 residues. Germline loops: CDR1 GTSNPN, CDR2 SVGIG (reference sequence). CDR3: CAWSKGTAPSEKLFF. The CDR3, as DNA: TGTGCCTGGAGTAAGGGGACAGCGCCGTCTGAAAAACTGTTTTTT.

Comments on this clone: The identical CDR3 is also encoded by other nucleotide sequences in the sample. V usage is TRBV5-4 and J usage is TRBJ2-7; 7 bases line up with TRBD1. V gave up 4 bases and J gave up 4 bases; unmatched junction bases: 5. In germline, CDR1 is SGHNT, CDR2 YYREEE (reference sequence). This CDR3 comprises 13 residues. CDR3 nucleotide sequence: TGTGCCAGCAGCCTGGACAGGTTGTACGAGCAGTACTTC. Translating gives CASSLDRLYEQYF. The variable domain in full, with the rest retrieved from reference TRBV5-4 and TRBJ2-7, is ETGVTQSPTHLIKTRGQQVTLRCSSQSGHNTVSWYQQALGQGPQFIFQYYREEENGRGNFPPRFSGLQFPNYSSELNVNALELDDSALYLCASSLDRLYEQYFGPGTRLTVT.

This sequence joins TRBV5-1 and TRBJ1-2; no clear D gene. The CDR3 is made up of 12 amino acids. Trimming left V 0 bases short and J 8 bases short, with 8 bases between. Looked up from germline, CDR1 is SGHRS and CDR2 is YFSETQ. The DNA for the CDR3 is TGCGCCAGCAGCTTGGATAGGAAGGGCTACACCTTC. Residues: CASSLDRKGYTF. Full variable domain (outside the CDR3, taken from reference TRBV5-1 and TRBJ1-2): KAGVTQTPRYLIKTRGQQVTLSCSPISGHRSVSWYQQTPGQGLQFLFEYFSETQRNKGNFPGRFSGRQFSNSRSEMNVSTLELGDSALYLCASSLDRKGYTFGSGTRLTVV.

The chain joins TRBV5-5 to TRBJ2-7; D is possibly TRBD2 (5 bases). Germline lookup yields CDR1 SGHKS and CDR2 YYEKEE (reference sequence). V lost 3 bases and J lost 4, with 17 bases in between. The CDR3 has 15 amino acids. The CDR3 DNA sequence: TGTGCCAGCAGCTCACCTCCGGGGTCTGGATACGAGCAGTACTTC. It codes for CASSSPPGSGYEQYF.

CDR3 in amino acids: CASSLRTGRGPNNEQFF. CDR3 bases: TGTGCCAGCAGCTTGAGGACGGGCAGGGGGCCTAATAATGAGCAGTTCTTC. J is TRBJ2-1 and V is TRBV5-6, with 8 bases that match TRBD1. The germline gives CDR1 SGHDT, CDR2 YYEEEE. The CDR3 covers 17 residues. J lost 7 bases, V lost 1 base, and 13 bases had no gene match.

This chain uses TRBV28 with TRBJ2-1; tentative D call: TRBD1 (6 bases). CDR1 and CDR2 from the germline V gene are MDHEN and SYDVKM. CDR3 size: 15 residues. V lost 8 bases to trimming and J lost 5 bases, with 19 bases between them. The CDR3 region is CASYSERRGHNEQFF. Here the CDR3 DNA reads TGTGCCAGCTACTCGGAGCGCAGGGGTCACAATGAGCAGTTCTTC.

CDR3 sequence: CASSASLVNIQYF. CDR3 in DNA: TGTGCCAGCAGCGCATCGTTGGTAAACATTCAGTACTTC. The rearrangement links TRBV7-9 to TRBJ2-4; D unclear. Germline CDR1 is SEHNR and CDR2 is FQNEAQ (reference sequence). This CDR3 comprises 13 residues. The V and J ends lost 5 bases and 6 bases respectively, with 11 bases between them.

CDR3 protein: CASSSRQGSTEAFF. The CDR3 DNA is TGTGCCAGCAGCTCCCGACAGGGTTCGACTGAAGCTTTCTTT. The rearrangement links TRBV11-3 to TRBJ1-1, with 7 bases identical to TRBD1. Germline trimming cut 4 bases from V and 5 bases from J; bases unmatched to any gene: 7. CDR1 SGHNT and CDR2 YENEEA come from the germline V gene. CDR3 length: 14 amino acids.

This rearrangement joins TRBV5-1 to TRBJ1-4; 7 bases fit TRBD1. Germline CDR1 SGHRS, CDR2 YFSETQ. V lost 3 bases, J lost 4 bases, and 3 bases stayed unmatched. The CDR3 contains 14 residues. The CDR3 sequence: CASSSTGYNEKLFF. The CDR3 nucleotides read TGCGCCAGCAGCTCGACAGGGTATAATGAAAAACTGTTTTTT.

DNA for the CDR3: TGCGCCAGCAGTGAATCGGGGCTATATGGCTACACCTTC. Its translation: CASSESGLYGYTF. This chain links TRBV10-1 with TRBJ1-2; D may be TRBD1 (5 bases). V gave up 3 bases and J gave up 5 bases, with 10 bases separating them. Germline V gene lookup returns CDR1 WNHNN and CDR2 SYGVQD (reference sequence). This CDR3 has 13 residues.

The chain joins TRBV10-3 to TRBJ2-7, with 11 bases aligning to TRBD1. This CDR3 spans 14 amino acids. Looked up from germline, CDR1 is ENHRY and CDR2 is SYGVKD. The V and J ends lost 9 bases and 6 bases, in that order; junction bases with no gene match: 10. CDR3 protein: CAIRTGGGGREQYF. In nucleotides, the CDR3 is TGTGCCATAAGGACAGGGGGCGGTGGACGCGAGCAGTACTTC.